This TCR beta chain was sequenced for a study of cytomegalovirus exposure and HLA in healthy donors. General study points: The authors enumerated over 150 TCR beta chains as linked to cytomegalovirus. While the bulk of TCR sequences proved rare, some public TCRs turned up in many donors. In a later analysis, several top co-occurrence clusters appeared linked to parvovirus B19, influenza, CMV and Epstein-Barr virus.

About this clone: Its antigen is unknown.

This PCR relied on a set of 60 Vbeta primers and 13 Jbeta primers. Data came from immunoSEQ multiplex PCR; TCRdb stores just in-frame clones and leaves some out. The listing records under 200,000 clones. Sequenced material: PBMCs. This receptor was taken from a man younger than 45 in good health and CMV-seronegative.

In DNA form, the CDR3 reads TGTGCCAGCAGTGAAGGGAACAGGCATCGCTACACCTTC. Translating gives CASSEGNRHRYTF. This chain links TRBV25-1 with TRBJ1-2, with a weak D call TRBD1 (5 bases). Germline loops: CDR1 MGHDK, CDR2 SYGVNS. With 2 bases removed from V and 9 bases from J, the gap between germline ends came to 13 bases. The CDR3 consists of 13 residues.